The 32 T cell receptor beta chains listed next were all sequenced from one sample in a study of CD8 T cells in ankylosing spondylitis. Study conclusions and caveats: Blood from ankylosing spondylitis patients appeared to carry a characteristic roughly eight-variant TCR beta motif.

TCRdb independently ran MiXCR on the 5' RACE reads; one entry per CDR3 protein. The table lists about 540,000 distinct CDR3 sequences, 10% to 15% of them singletons. The antigens for these receptors are not known. The sequenced sample was blood, either unsorted or a sorted T cell fraction (not recorded which). Receptors were obtained from a male donor with ankylosing spondylitis.

V usage is TRBV27 and J usage is TRBJ2-7; unclear D gene. This CDR3 is 15 amino acids long. Trimming left V 4 bases short and J 0 bases short, with 13 bases between. Germline values: CDR1 MNHEY, CDR2 SMNVEV (reference sequence). The CDR3, as DNA: TGTGCCAGCAGTTCCGGGCCAGCCAGCTCCTACGAGCAGTACTTC. Translated: CASSSGPASSYEQYF.

This clonotype was recorded at least ten times. The chain has TRBV6-4 and TRBJ1-1; 7 bases align to TRBD1. The CDR3 totals 14 residues. Germline CDR1 is MRHNA and CDR2 is SNTAGT. V shed 2 bases, J shed 1 base, and the junction held 1 base outside the gene matches. The CDR3 DNA reads TGTGCCAGCAGTGACACAGGGGAGAACACTGAAGCTTTCTTT. Its protein is CASSDTGENTEAFF.

This clonotype was picked up a small number of times. The rearrangement joins TRBV7-9 to TRBJ2-5; a weak D match, TRBD1 (6 bases). From germline, CDR1 is SEHNR and CDR2 FQNEAQ (reference sequence). The ends were cut back, 5 bases at V and 3 bases at J, with 10 bases in the middle. This CDR3 contains 13 residues. CDR3 loop: CASSRGQKETQYF. The CDR3 DNA sequence: TGTGCCAGCAGCCGAGGACAGAAAGAGACCCAGTACTTC.

The chain uses TRBV15 and TRBJ2-7; 7 bases match TRBD2. After removal of 0 bases from V and 0 bases from J, the junction contained 8 bases not matched to a gene. Germline assignment: CDR1 LNHNV and CDR2 YYDKDF (reference sequence). The CDR3 is 17 amino acids. This CDR3 is CATSRDLGAGPSYEQYV. DNA for the CDR3: TGTGCCACCAGCAGAGATTTAGGAGCGGGACCCTCCTACGAGCAGTACGTC.

The chain is built from TRBV5-1 and TRBJ2-3; D perhaps matches TRBD2 (6 bases). Deletions cut 5 bases from V and 4 bases from J, with 17 bases between. Germline V lookup: CDR1 SGHRS, CDR2 YFSETQ. The CDR3 runs 15 residues. The DNA of the CDR3 is TGCGCCAGCAGGCCGTATGGCGGGGAGGCAGATACGCAGTATTTT. Translating gives CASRPYGGEADTQYF. Full variable domain (rest looked up from reference TRBV5-1 and TRBJ2-3): KAGVTQTPRYLIKTRGQQVTLSCSPISGHRSVSWYQQTPGQGLQFLFEYFSETQRNKGNFPGRFSGRQFSNSRSEMNVSTLELGDSALYLCASRPYGGEADTQYFGPGTRLTVL.

This clonotype turned up a few times. The V and J genes are TRBV27 and TRBJ2-7, with 10 nucleotides matching TRBD2. V shed 3 bases and J 7 bases; nucleotides not matched to a gene: 3. CDR3 size: 13 residues. Germline V gene lookup returns CDR1 MNHEY and CDR2 SMNVEV (reference sequence). The CDR3 is CASSFKREGEQYF. CDR3 bases: TGTGCCAGCAGTTTTAAGCGGGAGGGGGAGCAGTACTTC.

The chain has TRBV6-1 and TRBJ2-7; D remains ambiguous. CDR1 is MNHNS, CDR2 SASEGT, per germline. With 4 bases removed from V and 3 bases from J, the gap between germline ends came to 13 bases. The CDR3 contains 14 residues. The CDR3 loop reads CASSATMGFYEQYF. The DNA for the CDR3 is TGTGCCAGCAGTGCAACGATGGGCTTCTACGAGCAGTACTTC.

This clonotype was seen repeatedly, ten times or more. The chain recombines TRBV6-2 or TRBV6-3 with TRBJ2-5; TRBD2 matches at 11 bases. The V segment lost 6 bases and the J segment 10 bases; nucleotides outside the gene matches: 16. There are 16 residues in the CDR3. CDR1 and CDR2 (germline): MNHEY, SVGEGT. In nucleotides, the CDR3 is TGTGCCAGCAGCCGGGGACTAGCGGTCCAAATCCGAGACCAGTACTTC. Amino acid sequence: CASSRGLAVQIRDQYF.

On this clonotype: An end of the junction does not agree with germline; a read error may underlie this. The V call is TRBV29-1, the J call TRBJ2-2, with 10 bases lining up with TRBD1. The germline gives CDR1 SQVTM, CDR2 ANQGSEA. The CDR3 totals 14 residues. The CDR3 DNA sequence: TGCAGCGTTGTGGGGACAGGGGACACCGGGGAGCTGTTGTTT. Translated, it gives CSVVGTGDTGELLF.

The V call is TRBV11-3, the J call TRBJ2-1; no firm D call. CDR1 and CDR2 from the germline V gene are SGHNT and YENEEA. This CDR3 contains 15 residues. Between the trimmed V and J ends, which lost 7 bases and 3 bases, there was a span of 16 bases. DNA of the CDR3: TGTGCCAGCACCCTATCCCTGTACGGCTACAATGAGCAGTTCTTC. This encodes CASTLSLYGYNEQFF.

At least ten counts were recorded for this clonotype. This chain links TRBV7-2 with TRBJ2-7; tentatively, D is TRBD2 (6 bases). CDR1 and CDR2 (germline): SGHTA, FQGNSA. The CDR3 length is 15 residues. Between the trimmed V and J ends, which lost 4 bases and 5 bases, there was a span of 18 bases. The CDR3 sequence: CASSSSPGRSHEQYF. The CDR3 nucleotides are TGTGCCAGCAGCTCAAGCCCAGGGAGGTCCCACGAGCAGTACTTC. Complete variable domain (other parts from reference TRBV7-2 and TRBJ2-7): GAGVSQSPSNKVTEKGKDVELRCDPISGHTALYWYRQSLGQGLEFLIYFQGNSAPDKSGLPSDRFSAERTGGSVSTLTIQRTQQEDSAVYLCASSSSPGRSHEQYFGPGTRLTVT.

This clonotype was picked up a small number of times. V usage is TRBV12-3 or TRBV12-4 and J usage is TRBJ2-2; TRBD2 matches 8 bases. The CDR3 is 15 residues long. Trimming removed 6 bases from V and 6 bases from J; junction bases left unmatched: 9. The CDR3 nucleotides are TGTGCCAGCAGGCCGTACGGGGGGGAGGCCGGGGAGCTGTTTTTT. This encodes CASRPYGGEAGELFF.

This clonotype was observed a handful of times. The V call is TRBV20-1, the J call TRBJ1-5, with a tentative D call TRBD1 (5 bases). The CDR3 runs 13 residues. V was clipped by 5 bases and J by 7 bases, with 15 bases between them. The germline V gene encodes CDR1 DFQATT and CDR2 SNEGSKA (reference sequence). CDR3 residues: CSALEPAGQPQHF. DNA of the CDR3: TGCAGTGCTTTAGAACCAGCAGGGCAGCCCCAGCATTTT.

The sample holds many counts of this clonotype. The chain carries TRBV7-9 and TRBJ2-1; D might be TRBD1 (6 bases). Trimming removed 6 bases at V and 5 bases at J, with 17 bases between. The length of the CDR3 is 15 residues. Germline V gene lookup returns CDR1 SEHNR and CDR2 FQNEAQ (reference sequence). The CDR3: CASRFTGLADNEQFF. CDR3 DNA sequence: TGTGCCAGCAGATTTACAGGGCTCGCCGACAATGAGCAGTTCTTC.

This clonotype was counted between two and nine times. The chain is built from TRBV28 and TRBJ2-2; D remains ambiguous. Germline-derived CDR1 and CDR2 are MDHEN and SYDVKM. The CDR3 is 16 amino acids. Deletions cut 5 bases from V and 2 bases from J, with 15 bases between. The CDR3 region has the DNA TGTGCCAGCAGTGGGCGCTTAGGGTATAACACCGGGGAGCTGTTTTTT. It encodes CASSGRLGYNTGELFF.

The chain employs TRBV3-1 and TRBJ1-6; possible D gene TRBD1, 6 bases. The CDR3 is made up of 15 amino acids. V was trimmed by 5 bases and J by 7 bases, leaving 15 bases between them. CDR1 LGHDT and CDR2 YNNKEL come from the germline V gene (reference sequence). The CDR3: CASSLDRRFNSPLHF. CDR3 bases: TGTGCCAGCAGCTTAGACAGGAGGTTCAATTCACCCCTCCACTTT. Full variable domain (remainder filled in from reference TRBV3-1 and TRBJ1-6): DTAVSQTPKYLVTQMGNDKSIKCEQNLGHDTMYWYKQDSKKFLKIMFSYNNKELIINETVPNRFSPKSPDKAHLNLHINSLELGDSAVYFCASSLDRRFNSPLHFGNGTRLTVT.

The V call is TRBV24-1, the J call TRBJ1-1, with 8 nucleotides matching TRBD1. The CDR3 covers 15 residues. With 3 bases clipped from V and 5 bases from J, the junction kept 7 bases outside the gene matches. In germline, CDR1 is KGHDR, CDR2 SFDVKD. The CDR3 reads CATSDATGGVTEAFF. The CDR3 region has the DNA TGTGCCACCAGTGATGCCACAGGGGGAGTTACTGAAGCTTTCTTT.

V and J are TRBV4-2 and TRBJ2-1; 8 bases are shared with TRBD2. Germline CDR1 and CDR2: LGHNA and YNFKEQ. This CDR3 region has 16 residues. The V segment lost 4 bases and the J segment 6 bases; nucleotides outside the gene matches: 11. The CDR3 DNA reads as TGTGCCAGCAGCCCCCCTGCAGCAGCGGGAGTCAATGAGCAGTTCTTC. This translates into CASSPPAAAGVNEQFF.

There are a few counts of this clonotype. This chain uses TRBV27 with TRBJ2-1; 9 nucleotides match TRBD1. V was pared by 4 bases and J by 7 bases, with 8 bases of the junction left unmatched. This CDR3 region has 15 residues. The germline gives CDR1 MNHEY, CDR2 SMNVEV (reference sequence). This CDR3 reads CASSSRPGTGNEQFF. The CDR3 DNA follows: TGTGCCAGCAGTTCCCGCCCTGGGACAGGGAATGAGCAGTTCTTC.

The V and J genes are TRBV5-1 and TRBJ2-5, with 7 bases identical to TRBD2. Germline CDR1 SGHRS, CDR2 YFSETQ. The CDR3 sequence is 15 residues long. V lost 1 base to trimming and J lost 5 bases; unmatched junction nucleotides: 8. Here the CDR3 DNA reads TGCGCCAGCAGCTTGAATCCAGCGGGGAAGGAGACCCAGTACTTC. It translates to CASSLNPAGKETQYF.

The J gene is TRBJ1-4, the V gene TRBV29-1; 9 bases match TRBD1. V shed 4 bases and J 8 bases; nucleotides not matched to a gene: 5. From germline, CDR1 is SQVTM and CDR2 ANQGSEA. The CDR3 contains 13 residues. CDR3 loop: CSVVGTGREKLFF. The CDR3 bases are TGCAGCGTTGTGGGGACAGGGCGCGAAAAACTGTTTTTT.

The rearrangement joins TRBV5-1 to TRBJ1-1, with no clear D. This CDR3 region has 17 residues. V was shortened by 4 bases and J by 1 base, with 20 bases between the two germline ends. Germline CDR1 and CDR2: SGHRS and YFSETQ. Here the CDR3 reads CASSTPGVPIGNTEAFF. CDR3 sequence (DNA): TGCGCCAGCAGCACTCCTGGGGTCCCTATAGGGAACACTGAAGCTTTCTTT. The full variable domain, completed using reference TRBV5-1 and TRBJ1-1, is KAGVTQTPRYLIKTRGQQVTLSCSPISGHRSVSWYQQTPGQGLQFLFEYFSETQRNKGNFPGRFSGRQFSNSRSEMNVSTLELGDSALYLCASSTPGVPIGNTEAFFGQGTRLTVV.

The rearrangement uses TRBV5-6 and TRBJ2-2, with D possibly TRBD2 on 6 matching bases. CDR3 length: 18 amino acids. From germline, CDR1 is SGHDT and CDR2 YYEEEE. The V end lost 2 bases, the J end lost 6 bases, and 23 bases lay between the germline ends. DNA for the CDR3: TGTGCCAGCAGCTTTGTCCGCTTCTACGGGAGAGCATCCGGGGAGCTGTTTTTT. Amino acids: CASSFVRFYGRASGELFF.

The table lists this clonotype with a few counts. One base away lies a much larger clone, so this may be a sequencing read error. The V call is TRBV9, the J call TRBJ2-3, with 9 positions matching TRBD1. With 4 bases clipped from V and 2 bases from J, the junction kept 5 bases outside the gene matches. This CDR3 is built from 15 residues. From germline, CDR1 is SGDLS and CDR2 YYNGEE. The CDR3 bases are TGTGCCAGCAGCCAAGGGACAGGGATCACAGATACGCAGTATTTT. Its protein product is CASSQGTGITDTQYF.

In this sample, this clonotype turned up a few times. The chain joins TRBV7-2 to TRBJ1-5; TRBD1 might be the D (6 bases). This CDR3 comprises 16 residues. CDR1 is SGHTA, CDR2 FQGNSA, per germline. V lost 5 bases and J 1 base, leaving 15 bases between the germline ends. The CDR3 here is CASSPHGGPSNQPQHF. In nucleotides, the CDR3 is TGTGCCAGCAGCCCGCACGGGGGCCCAAGCAATCAGCCCCAGCATTTT.

The chain recombines TRBV30 with TRBJ2-1; D gene ambiguous. The CDR3 is 11 amino acids. Germline V gene data show CDR1 as GTSNPN and CDR2 as SVGIG (reference sequence). The V end was cut by 2 bases, the J end by 6 bases, with 5 bases between. CDR3 bases: TGTGCCTGGAGTATCAGCAATGAGCAGTTCTTC. Its translation is CAWSISNEQFF. The full variable domain, completed using reference TRBV30 and TRBJ2-1, is SQTIHQWPATLVQPVGSPLSLECTVEGTSNPNLYWYRQAAGRGLQLLFYSVGIGQISSEVPQNLSASRPQDRQFILSSKKLLLSDSGFYLCAWSISNEQFFGPGTRLTVL.

At least ten counts were recorded for this clonotype. The rearrangement joins TRBV4-2 to TRBJ2-7; the match to TRBD1 covers 11 bases. The germline CDR1 and CDR2 sequences are LGHNA and YNFKEQ. The CDR3 sequence is 15 residues long. V dropped 5 bases and J dropped 1; count of bases not matched to a gene: 4. The CDR3 coding sequence is TGTGCCAGCAGCAAAGGGACAGGGGGTTCCTACGAGCAGTACTTC. Residues: CASSKGTGGSYEQYF.

This clonotype was seen a handful of times. The chain is built from TRBV7-7 and TRBJ2-2; D gene ambiguous. Trimming pared 3 bases from V and 3 bases from J, leaving 8 bases between. CDR1 and CDR2 from the germline V gene are SSHAT and FNYEAQ (reference sequence). CDR3 length equals 14 residues. The CDR3, as DNA: TGTGCCAGCAGCTTGGATGAGTACACCGGGGAGCTGTTTTTT. It translates to CASSLDEYTGELFF.

This clonotype was seen repeatedly, ten times or more. The chain couples TRBV4-1 to TRBJ1-5; the D is unclear. The CDR3 spans 15 residues. Per the germline V gene, CDR1 is MGHRA and CDR2 is YSYEKL. The V end lost 0 bases, the J end lost 6 bases, and 12 bases lay between the germline ends. The CDR3, as DNA: TGCGCCAGCAGCCAAGATCGACTTTCGGGTCAGCCCCAGCATTTT. Translated: CASSQDRLSGQPQHF.

In its sample, this clonotype was seen a few times. This rearrangement joins TRBV7-2 to TRBJ2-2; D not resolved. CDR1 is SGHTA, CDR2 FQGNSA, per germline. V was clipped by 5 bases and J by 4 bases, with 20 bases between them. The CDR3 is made up of 17 amino acids. CDR3 in DNA: TGTGCCAGCAGCCAAACCCTAGGCCGGGTGGGCACCGGGGAGCTGTTTTTT. It yields the protein CASSQTLGRVGTGELFF.

The chain combines TRBV24-1 with TRBJ2-1; 7 bases fit TRBD2. The V segment lost 3 bases and the J segment 8 bases; nucleotides outside the gene matches: 9. Germline assignment: CDR1 KGHDR and CDR2 SFDVKD. The CDR3 consists of 15 residues. This CDR3 reads CATSDQVGRTYEQFF. The CDR3 region has the DNA TGTGCCACCAGTGATCAGGTCGGGAGGACTTATGAGCAGTTCTTC.

This clonotype has only a few counts. The CDR3: CASSGRGRQSNSYEQYV. In DNA form, the CDR3 reads TGTGCCAGCAGCGGCAGAGGGCGTCAGTCTAACTCCTACGAGCAGTACGTC. The J gene is TRBJ2-7, the V gene TRBV5-5; weak D call: TRBD2 (5 bases). This CDR3 has 17 amino acids. Germline loops: CDR1 SGHKS, CDR2 YYEKEE (reference sequence). The ends were cut back, 4 bases at V and 0 bases at J, with 20 bases in the middle.